The rows below give T cell receptor beta chains drawn from one sample of a study of blood T cell repertoires in COVID-19. Sequenced by immunoSEQ multiplex PCR; TCRdb stores in-frame clones only, minus some. There are about 120,000 clones in the sample; roughly 84% occur only once, and 1% to 1.5% lies in the top ten. Sequences were obtained from peripheral blood. The receptor set was obtained from a woman of 80 years or more with acute or convalescent COVID-19. CDR3s include the opening cysteine and the closing phenylalanine or tryptophan. Fields, in order: CDR3 protein, CDR3 length, V gene, clone size. The size of a clone is reported for some rows only, either as once, few or many, or as a class for expanded clones.

CASSLDGESAQYF | 13 | TRBV12-3/TRBV12-4 | -
CASSYPHREGAEAFF | 15 | TRBV6-5 | few
CASSQEKQVRKLFF | 14 | TRBV4-2 | -
CASSEYRVSHNEQFF | 15 | TRBV6-1 | -
CASSQFLPGQGVAFF | 15 | TRBV3-1/TRBV3-2 | -
CASSRREAWDTGELFF | 16 | TRBV4-3 | -
CASSRTGAGNEKLFF | 15 | TRBV4-3 | few
CASSVSLGNTEAFF | 14 | TRBV9 | -
CASSPAGATGELFF | 14 | TRBV5-1 | -
CASSQGAGPNEKLFF | 15 | TRBV7-3 | -
CASSSRPRGQYF | 12 | TRBV28 | -
CARKGWGENTEAFF | 14 | TRBV2 | -
CASSERPSSSYNEQFF | 16 | TRBV7-6 | -
CASSLLAGYTQYF | 13 | TRBV6-2/TRBV6-3 | -
CASARGGTDTQYF | 13 | TRBV9 | -
CASSLTRQASTDTQYF | 16 | TRBV5-1 | once
CASSTRGVGYTF | 12 | TRBV12-3/TRBV12-4 | -
CASSPPTSGLNIQYF | 15 | TRBV25-1 | -
CASRLTGGANVLTF | 14 | TRBV6-5 | -
CASSDGLAGREQFF | 14 | TRBV25-1 | -
CASSYPGRPGYTF | 13 | TRBV6-2/TRBV6-3 | -
CASSPGWRTGKNEQFF | 16 | TRBV18 | once
CASSLFGQGDGYTF | 14 | TRBV5-1 | -
CASGSPTSYSTDTQYF | 16 | TRBV12-5 | once
CASSPGLAGEGNQYF | 15 | TRBV7-6 | once
CASSVGVGGTQYF | 13 | TRBV9 | -
CASVPRAGGITNTGELFF | 18 | TRBV19 | -
CASSQGQGGVYEQYF | 15 | TRBV3-1/TRBV3-2 | once
CASSWGGGETQYF | 13 | TRBV2 | -
CSVGQGLSYNEQFF | 14 | TRBV29-1 | once
CASSVQNRDTYF | 12 | TRBV6-5 | few
CASSPDRVEDTQYF | 14 | TRBV28 | -
CASSSAGSETQYF | 13 | TRBV5-6 | -
CASSPFLHF | 9 | TRBV4-1 | -
CASSVQGFSEKLFF | 14 | TRBV19 | -